The 27 T cell receptor beta chains reported below all come from one sample, sequenced in a study of OX40 agonist ivuxolimab in advanced cancers. Libraries were prepared through the immunoSEQ multiplex PCR assay. TCRdb stores this immuneACCESS table with in-frame sequences only. Part of the clones is absent; in the studies checked, under half of the shortfall reflects unresolved V genes, and no reason is known for the rest. The sample table shows about 96,000 clones, and 90% are seen once. The top ten constitute around 1.5% of the sample. The input for sequencing was CD4+ or CD8+ T cells sorted from blood, taken in a trial of the OX40 agonist ivuxolimab. The receptors derive from an adult with an advanced solid tumor such as melanoma, head and neck, liver or kidney cancer.

The genes are TRBV19 and TRBJ1-1; D is unclear. Looked up from germline, CDR1 is LNHDA and CDR2 is SQIVND (reference sequence). CDR3 size: 13 residues. Trimming removed 5 bases at V and 1 base at J, with 8 bases between. CDR3 DNA sequence: TGTGCCAGTAGTTCGACACCGAACACTGAAGCTTTCTTT. Translation: CASSSTPNTEAFF. Combining the CDR3 with reference TRBV19 and TRBJ1-1 gives the whole variable domain DGGITQSPKYLFRKEGQNVTLSCEQNLNHDAMYWYRQDPGQGLRLIYYSQIVNDFQKGDIAEGYSVSREKKESFPLTVTSAQKNPTAFYLCASSSTPNTEAFFGQGTRLTVV.

This chain connects TRBV6-5 to TRBJ2-7, with D perhaps matching TRBD1 or TRBD2 (5 bases each). In germline, CDR1 is MNHEY, CDR2 SVGAGI. Between the trimmed V and J ends, which lost 6 bases and 4 bases, there was a span of 13 bases. The CDR3 is made up of 13 amino acids. The CDR3 spells CASRTGPDYEQYF. CDR3 bases: TGTGCCAGCAGGACGGGACCCGATTACGAGCAGTACTTC.

V usage is TRBV28 and J usage is TRBJ2-2, with D perhaps TRBD1 (6 bases). Germline values: CDR1 MDHEN, CDR2 SYDVKM. V was cut by 6 bases and J by 6 bases, with 11 bases left in between. The CDR3 runs to 13 residues. The CDR3 loop is CASRIPGAGELFF. The CDR3 bases are TGTGCCAGCAGGATTCCAGGGGCCGGGGAGCTGTTTTTT.

This clone was counted a single time. The chain uses TRBV19 and TRBJ1-3; D is ambiguous. Germline lookup yields CDR1 LNHDA and CDR2 SQIVND (reference sequence). The CDR3 runs 17 residues. V gave up 6 bases and J gave up 0 bases, with 18 bases separating them. The CDR3 loop reads CASRIGGEGNSGNTIYF. The CDR3 nucleotides are TGTGCCAGTAGGATCGGCGGGGAGGGAAACTCTGGAAACACCATATATTTT.

The chain links TRBV7-9 to TRBJ2-3; unclear D gene. V was trimmed by 1 base and J by 4 bases, leaving 15 bases between them. Germline CDR1 reads SEHNR; CDR2 reads FQNEAQ (reference sequence). The CDR3 has 16 residues. The CDR3 spells CASSLELHLGPDTQYF. In DNA, the CDR3 is TGTGCCAGCAGCTTAGAGTTGCACCTAGGACCAGATACGCAGTATTTT.

This chain joins TRBV11-3 and TRBJ2-7; D remains ambiguous. The CDR3 has 12 amino acids. Per the germline V gene, CDR1 is SGHNT and CDR2 is YENEEA. Trimming left V 3 bases short and J 3 bases short, with 6 bases between. The CDR3 DNA reads as TGTGCCAGCAGCTTTTCTAGCTACGAGCAGTACTTC. This codes for CASSFSSYEQYF.

The rearrangement joins TRBV20-1 to TRBJ2-1; D is undetermined. From germline, CDR1 is DFQATT and CDR2 SNEGSKA (reference sequence). The CDR3 contains 11 residues. V lost 6 bases to trimming and J lost 15 bases, with 18 bases between them. CDR3 sequence (DNA): TGCAGTGCAGGCGGTCCGCGAGTAGCGTTCTTC. It yields the protein CSAGGPRVAFF.

The chain combines TRBV2 with TRBJ2-7, with D possibly being TRBD1 (6 bases). Trimming pared 8 bases from V and 0 bases from J, leaving 14 bases between. This CDR3 is built from 14 residues. Germline CDR1 reads SNHLY; CDR2 reads FYNNEI. CDR3 nucleotides: TGTGCCAGCGCACAGGGCGCTAGCTCCTACGAGCAGTACTTC. As protein: CASAQGASSYEQYF.

The genes are TRBV7-2 and TRBJ1-1, with D hard to call. Germline assignment: CDR1 SGHTA and CDR2 FQGNSA. This CDR3 has 14 amino acids. Trimming stripped 3 bases from V and 4 bases from J, with 12 bases between. This chain's CDR3 is CASSFSTRATEAFF. CDR3 coding DNA: TGTGCCAGCAGCTTCTCGACGAGGGCCACTGAAGCTTTCTTT.

This clone has more than one count but fewer than ten. The V call is TRBV13, the J call TRBJ1-2; 7 nucleotides line up with TRBD1. The CDR3 runs to 15 residues. The trim removed 5 bases at V and 4 bases at J, leaving 10 bases unmatched. Germline values: CDR1 PRHDT, CDR2 FYEKMQ (reference sequence). This CDR3 reads CASSPGQASIYGYTF. DNA for the CDR3: TGTGCCAGCAGCCCCGGACAGGCTTCTATCTATGGCTACACCTTC. The variable domain in full, with the rest retrieved from reference TRBV13 and TRBJ1-2, is AAGVIQSPRHLIKEKRETATLKCYPIPRHDTVYWYQQGPGQDPQFLISFYEKMQSDKGSIPDRFSAQQFSDYHSELNMSSLELGDSALYFCASSPGQASIYGYTFGSGTRLTVV.

This clone was observed a handful of times. The rearrangement joins TRBV18 to TRBJ1-4, with 8 nucleotides matching TRBD1. This CDR3 has 17 amino acids. Germline V gives CDR1 KGHSH, CDR2 LQKENI. V gave up 3 bases and J gave up 4 bases; unmatched junction bases: 10. For the CDR3, the DNA is TGTGCCAGCTCACCGACAGGGGATGGGGTCGGTAATGAAAAACTGTTTTTT. Its translation: CASSPTGDGVGNEKLFF.

This clone was counted between two and nine times. V gene TRBV6-5 combines with J gene TRBJ2-5, with TRBD2 matching 7 bases. The CDR3 totals 15 residues. Germline V gene sequence: CDR1 MNHEY, CDR2 SVGAGI. The trim removed 4 bases at V and 2 bases at J, leaving 7 bases unmatched. The CDR3 DNA reads TGTGCCAGCAGTTCCCTGGGGGGGGGTCAAGAGACCCAGTACTTC. Protein sequence: CASSSLGGGQETQYF.

V usage is TRBV7-9 and J usage is TRBJ2-5, with a tentative D call TRBD2 (5 bases). Trimming took off 1 base at V and 4 bases at J, with 13 bases between the two ends. Germline values: CDR1 SEHNR, CDR2 FQNEAQ (reference sequence). The CDR3 is made up of 15 amino acids. The CDR3 spells CASSLEAGLVETQYF. For the CDR3, the DNA is TGTGCCAGCAGCTTAGAGGCCGGACTCGTAGAGACCCAGTACTTC.

The chain joins TRBV30 to TRBJ2-3, with 8 nucleotides matching TRBD2. Germline lookup yields CDR1 GTSNPN and CDR2 SVGIG (reference sequence). This CDR3 is 16 amino acids long. J lost 0 bases, V lost 2 bases, and 7 bases had no gene match. CDR3 residues: CAWSPWGTRSTDTQYF. The CDR3 coding sequence is TGTGCCTGGAGTCCATGGGGGACTAGGAGCACAGATACGCAGTATTTT.

This rearrangement joins TRBV6-1 to TRBJ1-4; tentative D call: TRBD1 (6 bases). This CDR3 is built from 15 residues. The V and J ends lost 2 bases and 4 bases respectively, with 11 bases between them. In germline, CDR1 is MNHNS, CDR2 SASEGT. The CDR3 is CASSEPQGFNEKLFF. The CDR3 nucleotides read TGTGCCAGCAGTGAACCACAGGGCTTTAATGAAAAACTGTTTTTT.

The chain recombines TRBV7-2 with TRBJ1-4; 7 nucleotides align to TRBD1. With V trimmed by 5 bases and J by 4 bases, 4 bases remained unmatched. Germline V gene lookup returns CDR1 SGHTA and CDR2 FQGNSA. The CDR3 totals 14 residues. The CDR3 here is CASSEDRYNEKLFF. The DNA for the CDR3 is TGTGCCAGCAGCGAGGACAGGTATAATGAAAAACTGTTTTTT.

V usage is TRBV7-8 and J usage is TRBJ2-3; the match to TRBD2 covers 10 bases. Germline V gives CDR1 SGHVS, CDR2 FQNEAQ. The V gene end was trimmed by 0 bases and the J gene end by 4 bases; junction bases not matched to a gene: 13. The CDR3 runs to 19 residues. CDR3: CASSLARGVAGGRADTQYF. The CDR3 DNA is TGTGCCAGCAGCTTAGCTCGTGGAGTAGCGGGAGGACGGGCAGATACGCAGTATTTT.

The V gene is TRBV2, the J gene TRBJ1-5; D unresolved. Looked up from germline, CDR1 is SNHLY and CDR2 is FYNNEI. The CDR3 is made up of 13 amino acids. V lost 7 bases and J lost 3, with 10 bases in between. CDR3 in amino acids: CASTIQPNQPQHF. The CDR3 nucleotides are TGTGCCAGCACTATCCAGCCCAATCAGCCCCAGCATTTT.

The chain joins TRBV19 to TRBJ2-7; no definite D call. V was shortened by 2 bases and J by 2 bases, with 10 bases between the two germline ends. This CDR3 contains 14 residues. CDR1 is LNHDA and CDR2 is SQIVND in the germline V gene (reference sequence). The chain's CDR3 is CASSILEPPYEQYF. CDR3 nucleotide sequence: TGTGCCAGTAGTATACTGGAACCCCCCTACGAGCAGTACTTC.

The chain uses TRBV30 and TRBJ2-1; D is unclear. V was cut by 5 bases and J by 7 bases, with 12 bases left in between. The CDR3 runs to 12 residues. From germline, CDR1 is GTSNPN and CDR2 SVGIG (reference sequence). The CDR3 is CAWGKVLNEQFF. CDR3 bases: TGTGCCTGGGGGAAGGTACTGAATGAGCAGTTCTTC.

The genes are TRBV5-5 and TRBJ2-1; perhaps TRBD2 as D (6 bases). The germline CDR1 and CDR2 sequences are SGHKS and YYEKEE (reference sequence). V gave up 3 bases and J gave up 3 bases, with 13 bases separating them. The CDR3 loop spans 15 amino acids. This CDR3 reads CASSWDSQFYNEQFF. In DNA, the CDR3 is TGTGCCAGCAGCTGGGACTCCCAATTCTACAATGAGCAGTTCTTC.

This clone has only one observation. The chain has TRBV7-3 and TRBJ2-1; TRBD2 matches 11 bases. V lost 4 bases to trimming and J lost 9 bases; unmatched junction nucleotides: 11. CDR3 length: 16 residues. Germline V gene data show CDR1 as SGHTA and CDR2 as FQGTGA. The CDR3 reads CASSSVAGGPLSEQFF. CDR3 bases: TGTGCCAGCAGCTCTGTAGCGGGAGGGCCTTTAAGTGAGCAGTTCTTC.

The chain recombines TRBV7-9 with TRBJ2-5, with D tentatively TRBD1 or TRBD2 (5 bases each). TRBJ2-7 explains the end of the DNA better; the J call may be wrong. CDR3 size: 14 residues. In germline, CDR1 is SEHNR, CDR2 FQNEAQ (reference sequence). The chain's CDR3 is CASSLRGSVYEQYF. In DNA form, the CDR3 reads TGTGCCAGCAGCTTAAGGGGTAGCGTCTACGAGCAGTACTTC.

As for this clone: Different DNA sequences within this sample yield the same CDR3. The V gene is TRBV5-1, the J gene TRBJ1-1; D unclear. V gave up 0 bases and J gave up 2 bases, with 8 bases separating them. The CDR3 sequence is 14 residues long. CDR1 and CDR2 (germline): SGHRS, YFSETQ. This chain's CDR3 is CASSLGTANTEAFF. CDR3 bases: TGCGCCAGCAGCTTGGGGACGGCTAACACTGAAGCTTTCTTT. Drawing the rest from reference TRBV5-1 and TRBJ1-1, the complete variable domain is KAGVTQTPRYLIKTRGQQVTLSCSPISGHRSVSWYQQTPGQGLQFLFEYFSETQRNKGNFPGRFSGRQFSNSRSEMNVSTLELGDSALYLCASSLGTANTEAFFGQGTRLTVV.

The J gene is TRBJ1-1, the V gene TRBV6-5; 11 nucleotides line up with TRBD1. In germline, CDR1 is MNHEY, CDR2 SVGAGI. CDR3 length: 15 amino acids. Trimming at V came to 5 bases and at J to 5 bases, leaving 7 bases not matched to a gene. Here the CDR3 DNA reads TGTGCCAGCAGTAGGGGAGGACAGGGGGCTACTGAAGCTTTCTTT. Protein: CASSRGGQGATEAFF.

This clone was observed once. The rearrangement joins TRBV6-5 to TRBJ1-2, with unresolved D. The CDR3 has 14 amino acids. Germline lookup yields CDR1 MNHEY and CDR2 SVGAGI. The V and J ends lost 6 bases and 1 base respectively, with 12 bases between them. The CDR3 protein is CASSQGANNYGYTF. The DNA for the CDR3 is TGTGCCAGCAGCCAAGGAGCGAATAACTATGGCTACACCTTC.

V usage is TRBV6-6 and J usage is TRBJ1-2; the D gene is possibly TRBD1 (5 bases). Trimming pared 2 bases from V and 4 bases from J, leaving 11 bases between. The CDR3 runs to 14 residues. Germline CDR1 and CDR2: MNHNY and SVGAGI (reference sequence). The CDR3 DNA sequence: TGTGCCAGCAGTTACCGGACACCGCCCTATGGCTACACCTTC. Its protein product is CASSYRTPPYGYTF.